This TCR beta chain was recovered during a study of cytomegalovirus exposure and HLA in healthy donors. Study as a whole: Caucasian-associated ancestry cluster membership applied to about 83% of some 400 genotyped donors.

The length of the CDR3 is 14 residues. CDR1 and CDR2 from the germline V gene are SGDLS and YYNGEE. V shed 2 bases and J 9 bases; nucleotides not matched to a gene: 3. The PCR employed 60 Vbeta primers together with 13 Jbeta primers. Here immunoSEQ multiplex PCR was the method, and the copy in TCRdb shows in-frame clones only, minus some. The data show roughly 190,000 clones, about four fifths seen once. Study-wide findings and caveats: Among TCR sequences, most were rare, though some public TCRs appeared in many donors. Per a prior analysis, the majority of TCR beta V segments were productive roughly 90% or roughly 30% of the time.

In regard to this clone: What it binds is unknown.

The chain links TRBV9 to TRBJ2-1, with 12 bases identical to TRBD2. This clonotype was obtained from a girl aged 5-17 years in good health and CMV-seropositive. The specimen was PBMCs. CDR3 in DNA: TGTGCCAGCAGCGTCGCTAGCGGGGGGGCTGAGCAGTTCTTC. Translation: CASSVASGGAEQFF. The full variable domain, completed using reference TRBV9 and TRBJ2-1, is DSGVTQTPKHLITATGQRVTLRCSPRSGDLSVYWYQQSLDQGLQFLIQYYNGEERAKGNILERFSAQQFPDLHSELNLSSLELGDSALYFCASSVASGGAEQFFGPGTRLTVL.